This T cell receptor (beta chain) was identified during a study of blood T cell repertoires in COVID-19. CDR1 MNHEY and CDR2 SVGAGI come from the germline V gene. Trimming left V 8 bases short and J 0 bases short, with 14 bases between. CDR3 length: 15 residues. Assay: immunoSEQ multiplex PCR; the TCRdb copy retains only in-frame clones and omits some. The sample holds over 130,000 clones; 84% are singletons and the top ten take roughly 3.9%. The TCR was taken from a man in his fifties in a cohort exposed to, infected with or recovered from COVID-19 (not recorded which). The rearrangement uses TRBV6-5 and TRBJ1-3; D remains ambiguous. The sample comprised PBMCs or T cells enriched from blood (not recorded which). CDR3 amino acids: CASREGSASGNTIYF. The CDR3 region has the DNA TGTGCCAGCCGAGAGGGATCTGCCTCTGGAAACACCATATATTTT.